This T cell receptor (beta chain) is from a study of T cells in Graves' hyperthyroidism and ophthalmopathy. The germline gives CDR1 ENHRY, CDR2 SYGVKD. The CDR3 totals 12 residues. Trimming shortened V by 3 bases and J by 11 bases, and 11 bases separated the two germline ends. Note on this clonotype: The antigen is unknown.

Regarding the study as a whole: Ophthalmopathy and stable hyperthyroidism were told apart by a 13 V-J model.

Amplification targeted TCR beta CDR3 regions from RNA transcripts. The HTBI set primed first-round TCR CDR3 RT-PCR. TCRdb reprocessed the multiplex PCR reads with MiXCR, giving one entry per CDR3 protein. This sample has hundreds of thousands of distinct CDR3 sequences; about 45% occur once, and the top ten carry less than 8.5%. This TCR was recovered from an adult man with Graves' disease, either hyperthyroidism or ophthalmopathy (not recorded which). The V and J genes are TRBV10-3 and TRBJ1-5; D is unresolved. The sequenced sample consisted of peripheral blood or thyroid tissue (not recorded which). This CDR3 is CAISERVGAQHF. The CDR3 DNA follows: TGTGCCATCAGTGAACGGGTAGGAGCCCAGCATTTT.